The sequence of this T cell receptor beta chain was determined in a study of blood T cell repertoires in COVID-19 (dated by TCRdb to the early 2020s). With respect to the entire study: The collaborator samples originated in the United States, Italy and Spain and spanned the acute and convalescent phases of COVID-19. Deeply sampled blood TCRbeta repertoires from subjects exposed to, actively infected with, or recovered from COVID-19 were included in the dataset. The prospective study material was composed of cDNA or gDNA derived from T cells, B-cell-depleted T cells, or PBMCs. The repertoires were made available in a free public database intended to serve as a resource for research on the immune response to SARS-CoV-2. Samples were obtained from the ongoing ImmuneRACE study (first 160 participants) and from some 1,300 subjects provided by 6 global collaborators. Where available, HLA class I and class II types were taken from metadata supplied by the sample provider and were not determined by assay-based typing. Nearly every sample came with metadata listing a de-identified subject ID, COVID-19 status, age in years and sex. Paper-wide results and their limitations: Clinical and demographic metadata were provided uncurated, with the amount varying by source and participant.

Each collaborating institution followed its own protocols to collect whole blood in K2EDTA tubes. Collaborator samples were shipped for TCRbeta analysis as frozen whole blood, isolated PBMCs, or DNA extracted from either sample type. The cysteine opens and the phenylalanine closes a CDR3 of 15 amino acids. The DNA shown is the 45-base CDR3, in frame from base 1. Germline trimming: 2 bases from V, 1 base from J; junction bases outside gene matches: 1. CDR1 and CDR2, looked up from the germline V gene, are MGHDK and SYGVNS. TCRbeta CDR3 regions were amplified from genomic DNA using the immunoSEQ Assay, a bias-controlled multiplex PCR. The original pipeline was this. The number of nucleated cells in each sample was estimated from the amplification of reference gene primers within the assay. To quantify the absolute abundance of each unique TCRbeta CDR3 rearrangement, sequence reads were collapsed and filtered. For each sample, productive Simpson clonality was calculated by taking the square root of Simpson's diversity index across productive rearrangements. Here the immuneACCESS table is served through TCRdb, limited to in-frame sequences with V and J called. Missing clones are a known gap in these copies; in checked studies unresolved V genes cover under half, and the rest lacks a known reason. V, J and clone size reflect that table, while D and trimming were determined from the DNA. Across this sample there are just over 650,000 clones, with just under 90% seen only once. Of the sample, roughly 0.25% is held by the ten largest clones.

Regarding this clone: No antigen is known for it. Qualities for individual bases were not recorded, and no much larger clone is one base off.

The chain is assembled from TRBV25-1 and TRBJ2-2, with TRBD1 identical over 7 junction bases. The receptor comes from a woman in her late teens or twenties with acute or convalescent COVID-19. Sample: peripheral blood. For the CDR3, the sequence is CASSETGENTGELFF. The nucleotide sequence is TGTGCCAGCAGTGAAACAGGGGAGAACACCGGGGAGCTGTTTTTT.